Presented here are 17 T cell receptor beta chains from one specimen sequenced in a study of cytomegalovirus exposure and HLA in healthy donors. Use of 60 Vbeta and 13 Jbeta primers characterized the PCR. TCRdb keeps only in-frame clones here, not all; method: immunoSEQ multiplex PCR. The sample has 200,000 or so clones, 76% seen once; the top ten hold 0.63%. Specimen: PBMCs. The receptors shown here come from a man between 18 and 35 years old in good health and CMV-seronegative.

The chain couples TRBV19 to TRBJ1-1; weak D call: TRBD1 (6 bases). The CDR3 sequence is 13 residues long. V was shortened by 6 bases and J by 4 bases, with 12 bases between the two germline ends. Germline lookup yields CDR1 LNHDA and CDR2 SQIVND (reference sequence). In nucleotides, the CDR3 is TGTGCCAGTAGGAAGACAGGAGGCACTGAAGCTTTCTTT. Protein: CASRKTGGTEAFF.

The chain carries TRBV2 and TRBJ2-6; D gene uncertain. Trimming removed 5 bases from V and 0 bases from J, with 8 bases in between. In germline, CDR1 is SNHLY, CDR2 FYNNEI. The CDR3 contains 15 residues. Here the CDR3 DNA reads TGTGCCAGCAGTTCTGTTAGCTCTGGGGCCAACGTCCTGACTTTC. Translated, it gives CASSSVSSGANVLTF. Full variable domain (outside the CDR3, taken from reference TRBV2 and TRBJ2-6): EPEVTQTPSHQVTQMGQEVILRCVPISNHLYFYWYRQILGQKVEFLVSFYNNEISEKSEIFDDQFSVERPDGSNFTLKIRSTKLEDSAMYFCASSSVSSGANVLTFGAGSRLTVL.

V usage is TRBV6-4 and J usage is TRBJ1-1; D is unresolved. The CDR3 consists of 13 residues. The V end was cut by 6 bases, the J end by 0 bases, with 8 bases between. Germline V gene lookup returns CDR1 MRHNA and CDR2 SNTAGT. The CDR3 here is CASRREVNTEAFF. The CDR3 DNA is TGTGCCAGCAGGAGGGAGGTGAACACTGAAGCTTTCTTT.

The rearrangement links TRBV5-4 to TRBJ2-7, with 7 bases that match TRBD2. CDR1 is SGHNT, CDR2 YYREEE, per germline (reference sequence). V was pared by 4 bases and J by 4 bases, with 17 bases of the junction left unmatched. The CDR3 extends over 17 amino acids. The CDR3 region is CASSDVSDGSGYYEQYF. CDR3 nucleotides: TGTGCCAGCAGCGACGTATCCGATGGTAGCGGGTATTACGAGCAGTACTTC.

This clone was seen a single time. This sequence joins TRBV21-1 and TRBJ1-2; the table's D call of TRBD1 was not tested on the DNA. TRBV21-1 is listed as a pseudogene. The length of the CDR3 is 14 residues. CDR3 coding DNA: TGTGCCAGCAGCCCCCAGAGGAGGGGGCTCGGCTACACCTTC. Its protein is CASSPQRRGLGYTF.

The rearrangement uses TRBV10-3 and TRBJ1-4; possible D gene TRBD1, 5 bases. Germline V lookup: CDR1 ENHRY, CDR2 SYGVKD. The CDR3 sequence is 13 residues long. V lost 5 bases and J 8 bases, leaving 12 bases between the germline ends. The CDR3 bases are TGTGCCATCAGTCAAGGGGCGAGAGAAAAACTGTTTTTT. It codes for CAISQGAREKLFF.

The chain links TRBV6-1 to TRBJ1-5; D gene uncertain. Trimming took off 5 bases at V and 0 bases at J, with 5 bases between the two ends. Germline CDR1 MNHNS, CDR2 SASEGT. The CDR3 is 13 amino acids. CDR3 protein: CASSPNSNQPQHF. CDR3 DNA sequence: TGTGCCAGCAGTCCTAATAGCAATCAGCCCCAGCATTTT.

CDR3 loop: CASSSGTGLGEQYF. CDR3 bases: TGTGCCAGCAGCTCCGGGACAGGGCTGGGGGAGCAGTACTTC. This chain connects TRBV7-2 to TRBJ2-7; 9 positions match TRBD1. The CDR3 has 14 amino acids. CDR1 and CDR2 from the germline V gene are SGHTA and FQGNSA. V dropped 4 bases and J dropped 7; count of bases not matched to a gene: 8.

The CDR3 bases are TGTGCCAGCAGCGTAGCGGACAGGGCTGCCTCCTACGAGCAGTACTTC. Protein product: CASSVADRAASYEQYF. The chain has TRBV9 and TRBJ2-7; 8 nucleotides agree with TRBD1. Germline values: CDR1 SGDLS, CDR2 YYNGEE. The J segment lost 0 bases and the V segment lost 0 bases, leaving 5 bases of the junction unmatched. The CDR3 is made up of 16 amino acids.

The J gene is TRBJ2-3, the V gene TRBV9; 11 nucleotides match TRBD2. V shed 4 bases and J 0 bases; nucleotides not matched to a gene: 7. This CDR3 spans 17 amino acids. From germline, CDR1 is SGDLS and CDR2 YYNGEE. CDR3 residues: CASSLPGLAVSTDTQYF. The CDR3 DNA sequence: TGTGCCAGCAGCTTACCGGGACTAGCGGTTAGCACAGATACGCAGTATTTT.

In its sample, this clone was seen once. The chain is built from TRBV11-2 and TRBJ2-1; no clear D. Germline loops: CDR1 SGHAT, CDR2 FQNNGV. The CDR3 spans 14 residues. V lost 1 base and J 8 bases, leaving 12 bases between the germline ends. This chain's CDR3 is CASSLVLVSDEQFF. CDR3 in DNA: TGTGCCAGCAGCTTAGTGCTGGTGAGCGATGAGCAGTTCTTC. The full variable domain, with the rest looked up from reference TRBV11-2 and TRBJ2-1, is EAGVAQSPRYKIIEKRQSVAFWCNPISGHATLYWYQQILGQGPKLLIQFQNNGVVDDSQLPKDRFSAERLKGVDSTLKIQPAKLEDSAVYLCASSLVLVSDEQFFGPGTRLTVL.

The genes are TRBV7-4 and TRBJ2-2; TRBD1 aligns across 7 bases. The CDR3 consists of 19 residues. CDR1 SGHVT and CDR2 SQSDAQ come from the germline V gene. After removal of 5 bases from V and 2 bases from J, the junction contained 17 bases not matched to a gene. CDR3 in DNA: TGTGCCAGCAGCCAAATTCCGGGACAGATATCCAAAAACACCGGGGAGCTGTTTTTT. It yields the protein CASSQIPGQISKNTGELFF.

The CDR3 protein is CASSELGTGTVNTEAFF. In DNA form, the CDR3 reads TGTGCCAGCAGTGAATTAGGGACAGGGACAGTGAACACTGAAGCTTTCTTT. This chain connects TRBV6-1 to TRBJ1-1, with TRBD1 identical over 9 bases. V lost 2 bases and J lost 0; bases outside the gene matches: 7. Per germline, CDR1 MNHNS and CDR2 SASEGT. This CDR3 has 17 amino acids.

This clone came up once. The J gene is TRBJ1-1, the V gene TRBV27, with a weak D call TRBD1 (5 bases). V gave up 6 bases and J gave up 6 bases, with 14 bases separating them. Germline V gives CDR1 MNHEY, CDR2 SMNVEV (reference sequence). CDR3 length: 13 amino acids. As DNA, the CDR3 is TGTGCCAGCAGAGATACCGGGGGGGCTGAAGCTTTCTTT. It encodes CASRDTGGAEAFF.

DNA for the CDR3: TGTGCCAGCAGTGATCACAGGCGCTACGAGCAGTACTTC. It codes for CASSDHRRYEQYF. V usage is TRBV2 and J usage is TRBJ2-7, with D perhaps TRBD1 (5 bases). Trimming stripped 3 bases from V and 3 bases from J, with 9 bases between. The CDR3 runs 13 residues. The V gene's germline CDR1 is SNHLY and CDR2 FYNNEI.

The rearrangement uses TRBV4-1 and TRBJ2-7, with D possibly TRBD2 on 6 matching bases. The germline gives CDR1 MGHRA, CDR2 YSYEKL. V lost 4 bases, J lost 4 bases, and 17 bases lay in between. The CDR3 is made up of 15 amino acids. The CDR3 nucleotides read TGCGCCAGCAGCCTCCCGGGTGGGGGGATTTACGAGCAGTACTTC. Its protein product is CASSLPGGGIYEQYF.

The chain employs TRBV7-8 and TRBJ1-5; tentative D call: TRBD1 (6 bases). Germline V gene data show CDR1 as SGHVS and CDR2 as FQNEAQ. Trimming left V 7 bases short and J 6 bases short, with 16 bases between. The CDR3 is 14 residues long. In DNA, the CDR3 is TGTGCCAGCACCTCGACGGGCAGGGGTCAGCCCCAGCATTTT. Residues: CASTSTGRGQPQHF. The complete variable domain, with remaining parts taken from reference TRBV7-8 and TRBJ1-5, reads GAGVSQSPRYKVAKRGQDVALRCDPISGHVSLFWYQQALGQGPEFLTYFQNEAQLDKSGLPSDRFFAERPEGSVSTLKIQRTQQEDSAVYLCASTSTGRGQPQHFGDGTRLSIL.